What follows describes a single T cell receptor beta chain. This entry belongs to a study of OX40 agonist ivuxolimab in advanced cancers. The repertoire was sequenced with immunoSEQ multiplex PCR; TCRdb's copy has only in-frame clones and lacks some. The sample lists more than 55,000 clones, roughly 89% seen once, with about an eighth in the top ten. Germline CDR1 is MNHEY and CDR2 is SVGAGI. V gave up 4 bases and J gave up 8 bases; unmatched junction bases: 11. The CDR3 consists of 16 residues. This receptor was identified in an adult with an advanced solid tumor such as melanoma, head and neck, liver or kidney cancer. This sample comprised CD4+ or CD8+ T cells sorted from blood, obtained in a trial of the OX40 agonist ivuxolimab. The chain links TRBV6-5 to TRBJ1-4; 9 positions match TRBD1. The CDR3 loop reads CASSLLTGTGNEKLFF. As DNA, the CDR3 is TGTGCCAGCAGTTTACTAACCGGGACAGGGAACGAAAAACTGTTTTTT.